A single sample is the source of the 13 T cell receptor beta chains below, sequenced in a study of CD4+ T cells in melanoma (dated by TCRdb to between 2021 and 2022). Library construction relied on the immunoSEQ multiplex PCR assay. This is the immuneACCESS table as TCRdb keeps it, with only in-frame sequences that have V and J called. A part of the clones is gone; compared with another copy, unresolved V genes explain less than half, and the rest is unexplained. The table for this sample lists about 140,000 clones; 80% to 95% of them were counted only once. The ten largest clones take up less than 2% of the sample. The source of these receptors is a human donor with melanoma.

The chain is built from TRBV6-6 and TRBJ1-1; D might be TRBD1 (5 bases). The CDR3 has 13 amino acids. The V end lost 2 bases, the J end lost 3 bases, and 7 bases lay between the germline ends. Looked up from germline, CDR1 is MNHNY and CDR2 is SVGAGI (reference sequence). CDR3 nucleotides: TGTGCCAGCAGTTACCGGGGGGACACTGAAGCTTTCTTT. It is translated as CASSYRGDTEAFF.

V and J are TRBV2 and TRBJ2-3, with 11 bases matching TRBD2. V lost 4 bases, J lost 4 bases, and 13 bases stayed unmatched. From germline, CDR1 is SNHLY and CDR2 FYNNEI. The CDR3 consists of 18 residues. The CDR3 sequence is CASSVVAGGLASPDTQYF. CDR3 nucleotides: TGTGCCAGCAGTGTCGTAGCGGGGGGGCTTGCGAGCCCAGATACGCAGTATTTT. The full variable domain, in which reference TRBV2 and TRBJ2-3 provide the parts outside the CDR3, is EPEVTQTPSHQVTQMGQEVILRCVPISNHLYFYWYRQILGQKVEFLVSFYNNEISEKSEIFDDQFSVERPDGSNFTLKIRSTKLEDSAMYFCASSVVAGGLASPDTQYFGPGTRLTVL.

This sequence joins TRBV29-1 and TRBJ2-3; D is uncertain. The CDR3 covers 15 residues. Germline values: CDR1 SQVTM, CDR2 ANQGSEA. V lost 7 bases, J lost 1 base, and 18 bases lay in between. The CDR3 DNA reads as TGCAGCGCAGCCCTCTCGGGCGCACGCACAGATACGCAGTATTTT. The encoded protein is CSAALSGARTDTQYF.

This chain uses TRBV5-4 with TRBJ2-3; 16 positions agree with TRBD2. V dropped 4 bases and J dropped 7; count of bases not matched to a gene: 6. Germline CDR1 reads SGHNT; CDR2 reads YYREEE (reference sequence). This CDR3 region has 16 residues. As DNA, the CDR3 is TGTGCCAGCAGCCCCGGGACTAGCGGGGGGGGACATACGCAGTATTTT. Encoded protein: CASSPGTSGGGHTQYF.

The V and J genes are TRBV7-2 and TRBJ2-5; unclear D gene. This CDR3 is built from 14 residues. V gave up 1 base and J gave up 2 bases, with 8 bases separating them. The germline gives CDR1 SGHTA, CDR2 FQGNSA. CDR3 DNA sequence: TGTGCCAGCAGCTTAGGTTCACGGCAAGAGACCCAGTACTTC. Translation gives CASSLGSRQETQYF.

The chain combines TRBV19 with TRBJ1-1; the match to TRBD1 covers 9 bases. Germline CDR1 LNHDA, CDR2 SQIVND (reference sequence). The CDR3 runs to 13 residues. After removal of 8 bases from V and 5 bases from J, the junction contained 6 bases not matched to a gene. Written as DNA, the CDR3 is TGTGCCAGTCGCCCAGGACAGGGGACTGAAGCTTTCTTT. Protein sequence: CASRPGQGTEAFF.

The rearrangement links TRBV18 to TRBJ1-2; TRBD1 matches at 7 bases. CDR3 length: 14 amino acids. The germline gives CDR1 KGHSH, CDR2 LQKENI. J lost 6 bases, V lost 6 bases, and 10 bases had no gene match. CDR3 nucleotides: TGTGCCAGCTCCCAATATGGAGGGGGCGATGGCTACACCTTC. This gives the protein CASSQYGGGDGYTF.

The chain joins TRBV10-2 to TRBJ1-5, with D possibly matching TRBD1 (6 bases). Germline V gene lookup returns CDR1 WSHSY and CDR2 SAAADI. V shed 5 bases and J shed 1 base, with 12 bases lying between them. This CDR3 spans 15 amino acids. In nucleotides, the CDR3 is TGCGCCAGCAGTCTGGGGGGCCGGAGCAATCAGCCCCAGCATTTT. Protein product: CASSLGGRSNQPQHF.

The rearrangement links TRBV6-1 to TRBJ1-4; D may be TRBD1 (5 bases). The CDR3 is 15 amino acids. V was shortened by 6 bases and J by 0 bases, with 11 bases between the two germline ends. The germline V gene has CDR1 MNHNS and CDR2 SASEGT. This chain's CDR3 is CASRSGSATNEKLFF. The CDR3 nucleotides read TGTGCCAGCAGATCAGGGAGTGCAACTAATGAAAAACTGTTTTTT.

V and J are TRBV18 and TRBJ2-5; 8 nucleotides match TRBD1. The CDR3 extends over 15 amino acids. The germline CDR1 and CDR2 sequences are KGHSH and LQKENI. The V and J ends lost 2 bases and 2 bases, in that order; junction bases with no gene match: 4. The CDR3 DNA follows: TGTGCCAGCTCACCAGGACAGGGTGCGCAAGAGACCCAGTACTTC. This codes for CASSPGQGAQETQYF. Full variable domain (outside the CDR3, taken from reference TRBV18 and TRBJ2-5): NAGVMQNPRHLVRRRGQEARLRCSPMKGHSHVYWYRQLPEEGLKFMVYLQKENIIDESGMPKERFSAEFPKEGPSILRIQQVVRGDSAAYFCASSPGQGAQETQYFGPGTRLLVL.

The V gene is TRBV11-1, the J gene TRBJ2-1; weak D call: TRBD1 (5 bases). Trimming took off 3 bases at V and 3 bases at J, with 9 bases between the two ends. The CDR3 runs 14 residues. Germline values: CDR1 SGHAT, CDR2 FQDESV (reference sequence). The CDR3 DNA is TGTGCCAGCAGCTTCAGGGCGTACTACAATGAGCAGTTCTTC. It is translated as CASSFRAYYNEQFF.

J is TRBJ2-1 and V is TRBV7-9; maybe TRBD2 (5 bases). The CDR3 covers 14 residues. The germline V gene encodes CDR1 SEHNR and CDR2 FQNEAQ (reference sequence). Trimming removed 2 bases at V and 8 bases at J, with 13 bases between. CDR3 sequence: CASSLIGIEDEQFF. CDR3 bases: TGTGCCAGCAGCTTAATCGGGATAGAGGATGAGCAGTTCTTC.

This rearrangement joins TRBV5-5 to TRBJ1-1; D is unclear. Trimming took 0 bases from V and 4 from J, leaving 7 bases between them. CDR3 length: 13 residues. CDR1 and CDR2 (germline): SGHKS, YYEKEE (reference sequence). In DNA, the CDR3 is TGTGCCAGCAGCTTGGGGGTTGCCACTGAAGCTTTCTTT. Encoded protein: CASSLGVATEAFF.